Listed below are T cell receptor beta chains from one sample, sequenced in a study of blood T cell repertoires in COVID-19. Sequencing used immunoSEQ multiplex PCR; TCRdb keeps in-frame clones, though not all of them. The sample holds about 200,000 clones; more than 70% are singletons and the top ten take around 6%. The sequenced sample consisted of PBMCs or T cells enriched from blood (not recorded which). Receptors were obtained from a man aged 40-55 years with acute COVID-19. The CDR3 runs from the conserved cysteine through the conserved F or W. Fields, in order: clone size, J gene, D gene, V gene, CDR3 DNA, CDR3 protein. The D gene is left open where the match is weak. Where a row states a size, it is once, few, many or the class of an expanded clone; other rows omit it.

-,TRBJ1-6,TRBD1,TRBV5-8,TGTGCCAGCAGCTTGGGACAGGGGTCCTATAATTCACCCCTCCACTTT,CASSLGQGSYNSPLHF
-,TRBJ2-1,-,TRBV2,TGTGCCAGCAGTGAAGCGGGAGCAAGGTACAATGAGCAGTTCTTC,CASSEAGARYNEQFF
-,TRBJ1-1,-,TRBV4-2,TGTGCCAGCAGCCAAGACAGGGAGAACACTGAAGCTTTCTTT,CASSQDRENTEAFF
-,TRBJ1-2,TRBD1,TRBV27,TGTGCCAGCAGTTTATCGATAGGGGGCCCCGGCTACACCTTC,CASSLSIGGPGYTF
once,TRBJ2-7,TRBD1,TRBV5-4,TGTGCCAGCAGCCACCAGGGGGATCCTCCTACGAGGCAGTACTTC,CASSHQGDPPTRQYF
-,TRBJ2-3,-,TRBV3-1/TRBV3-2,TGTGCCAGCAGCCACCAGGGGAAAGGTAGTACGCAGTATTTT,CASSHQGKGSTQYF
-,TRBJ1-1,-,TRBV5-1,TGCGCCAGCAGCTTGGGCCGAGGGACAGAAGCTTTCTTT,CASSLGRGTEAFF
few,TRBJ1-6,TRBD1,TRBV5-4,TGTGCCAGCAGCTTGCAGGGGGTCAATTCACCCCTCCACTTT,CASSLQGVNSPLHF
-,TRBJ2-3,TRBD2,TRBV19,TGTGCCAGTAGCCCTAGCGGGAGGAGAGATACGCAGTATTTT,CASSPSGRRDTQYF
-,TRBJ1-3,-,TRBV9,TGTGCCAGCAGCCCCACCGGGTTAGGTGGTGGAAACACCATATATTTT,CASSPTGLGGGNTIYF
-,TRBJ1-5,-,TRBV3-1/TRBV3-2,TGTGCCAGCAGCCAAGATGGTGCGAGGGAACAGCCCCAGCATTTT,CASSQDGAREQPQHF
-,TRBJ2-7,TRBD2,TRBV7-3,TGTGCCAGCAGCCAAGACACGGGGGGTGAGCAGTACTTC,CASSQDTGGEQYF
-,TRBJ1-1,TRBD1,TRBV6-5,TGTGCCAGCAGTTCGGGACAGGGTGGCGGACCTGAAGCTTTCTTT,CASSSGQGGGPEAFF
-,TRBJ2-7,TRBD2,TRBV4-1,TGCGCCAGCAGCCAAGGGCGGGAGAGGCCCTACGAGCAGTACTTC,CASSQGRERPYEQYF
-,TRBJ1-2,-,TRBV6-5,TGTGCCAGCAGCGGAGGAGCGACAGGAGACTATGGCTACACCTTC,CASSGGATGDYGYTF
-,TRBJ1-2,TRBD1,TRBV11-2,TGTGCCAGCAGCGACCAAACCGGACAGGGGGCATCCAGATACACCTTC,CASSDQTGQGASRYTF
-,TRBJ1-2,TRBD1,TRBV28,TGTGCCAGCACCGCACAGGGGACCTATGGCTACACCTTC,CASTAQGTYGYTF
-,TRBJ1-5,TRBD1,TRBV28,TGTGCCAGCACCAAAGGGGACAGGGGCAATCAGCCCCAGCATTTT,CASTKGDRGNQPQHF
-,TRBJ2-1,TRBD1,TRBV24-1,TGTGCCACCCAGGAGGGGACAGGTGATTACAATGAGCAGTTCTTC,CATQEGTGDYNEQFF
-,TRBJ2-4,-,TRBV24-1,TGTGCCACCAGTGAGGGGCACATTCAGTACTTC,CATSEGHIQYF
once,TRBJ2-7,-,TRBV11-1,TGTGCCAGCAGCCCGAGCCCCTCAGCGGGCGAGCAGTACTTC,CASSPSPSAGEQYF
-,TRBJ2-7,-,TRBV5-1,TGCGCCAGCAGTTACTCTAGCGAAGGTGAGCAGTACTTC,CASSYSSEGEQYF
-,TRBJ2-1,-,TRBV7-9,TGTGCCAGCAGCTTAGCCAGGGGCGATGAGCAGTTCTTC,CASSLARGDEQFF